One sample yielded the 4 T cell receptor beta chains listed below, sequenced in a study of blood T cell repertoires in COVID-19. Assay used: immunoSEQ multiplex PCR; TCRdb lists only in-frame clones, some missing. The table includes roughly 150,000 clones, roughly 77% detected once. Sequenced material: peripheral blood. These receptors all come from a man between 60 and 75 years old with acute or convalescent COVID-19.

Concerning this clone: This clone may be a read error of a much larger clone one base away. The chain carries TRBV9 and TRBJ2-3; D ambiguous. The germline CDR1 and CDR2 sequences are SGDLS and YYNGEE. V was clipped by 4 bases and J by 0 bases, with 3 bases between them. There are 12 residues in the CDR3. CDR3 in DNA: TGTGCCAGCAGCCCGAGCACAGATACGCAGTATTTT. Protein product: CASSPSTDTQYF.

The chain combines TRBV18 with TRBJ1-6; 7 bases are a match to TRBD1. The trim removed 3 bases at V and 9 bases at J, leaving 5 bases unmatched. Germline CDR1 is KGHSH and CDR2 is LQKENI. The length of the CDR3 is 14 residues. The CDR3 region has the DNA TGTGCCAGCTCACCGCAGGGGGATCGTTCACCCCTCCACTTT. Translated: CASSPQGDRSPLHF.

The chain uses TRBV6-4 and TRBJ2-1; D perhaps matches TRBD1 (6 bases). Per germline, CDR1 MRHNA and CDR2 SNTAGT. The CDR3 is made up of 14 amino acids. With 3 bases removed from V and 0 bases from J, the gap between germline ends came to 6 bases. The CDR3 protein is CASSEGASYNEQFF. The CDR3 nucleotides read TGTGCCAGCAGTGAGGGGGCCTCCTACAATGAGCAGTTCTTC.

The rearrangement uses TRBV4-1 and TRBJ1-2, with TRBD1 as a possible D gene (6 bases). Trimming shortened V by 0 bases and J by 2 bases, and 19 bases separated the two germline ends. Germline lookup yields CDR1 MGHRA and CDR2 YSYEKL. CDR3 length: 18 amino acids. The CDR3 protein is CASSQDRGRGTLNYGYTF. Here the CDR3 DNA reads TGCGCCAGCAGCCAAGATCGGGGCAGGGGAACCTTAAACTATGGCTACACCTTC.